Listed here are 23 T cell receptor beta chains from one sample, sequenced in a study of technical replicates of blood from a handful of donors (TCRdb year 2017). Preparation of the library involved the immunoSEQ multiplex PCR assay. This immuneACCESS table, as held by TCRdb, lists in-frame sequences with V and J called but not all clones. Of the missing ones, under half trace to an unresolved V gene in checked studies; the others have no known cause. For this sample there are tens of thousands of clones; 75% to 95% appear just once. Approximately 0.3% of the sample comes from the top ten. Material for sequencing was T cells isolated from PBMCs. The receptors were sampled from a human donor in good health.

The V and J genes are TRBV5-1 and TRBJ2-3; a weak D match, TRBD2 (5 bases). V was pared by 4 bases and J by 0 bases, with 15 bases between. Per germline, CDR1 SGHRS and CDR2 YFSETQ. There are 16 residues in the CDR3. As DNA, the CDR3 is TGCGCCAGCAGCGAAACAAGGAGGACTAGCACAGATACGCAGTATTTT. This sequence encodes CASSETRRTSTDTQYF.

V gene TRBV29-1 combines with J gene TRBJ1-2; D not resolved. Germline lookup yields CDR1 SQVTM and CDR2 ANQGSEA. V dropped 2 bases and J dropped 8 bases, with 24 bases sitting between them. The CDR3 has 16 residues. The CDR3 here is CSVEPHFAERRTGYTF. CDR3 coding DNA: TGCAGCGTTGAACCGCACTTTGCAGAAAGGAGGACCGGCTACACCTTC.

The chain uses TRBV9 and TRBJ2-7, with 9 positions matching TRBD1. CDR1 and CDR2 from the germline V gene are SGDLS and YYNGEE. This CDR3 spans 13 amino acids. The V gene end was trimmed by 7 bases and the J gene end by 5 bases; junction bases not matched to a gene: 7. CDR3: CASASGQGNEQYF. The CDR3 DNA reads TGTGCCAGCGCCTCCGGACAGGGGAACGAGCAGTACTTC. Based on the CDR3 plus reference TRBV9 and TRBJ2-7, the full variable domain is DSGVTQTPKHLITATGQRVTLRCSPRSGDLSVYWYQQSLDQGLQFLIQYYNGEERAKGNILERFSAQQFPDLHSELNLSSLELGDSALYFCASASGQGNEQYFGPGTRLTVT.

The chain employs TRBV19 and TRBJ1-5; no firm D call. The CDR3 covers 12 residues. Germline loops: CDR1 LNHDA, CDR2 SQIVND (reference sequence). Deletions cut 3 bases from V and 6 bases from J, with 6 bases between. For the CDR3, the DNA is TGTGCCAGTAGTATTGGCCCTCAGCCCCAGCATTTT. Translating gives CASSIGPQPQHF.

V gene TRBV7-2 combines with J gene TRBJ1-1; tentative D call: TRBD1 (6 bases). Germline V gene data show CDR1 as SGHTA and CDR2 as FQGNSA. Trimming took 4 bases from V and 10 from J, leaving 16 bases between them. CDR3 length: 13 amino acids. The CDR3 DNA is TGTGCCAGCAGCTATGGACAGACCGCGGGAGCTTTCTTT. Translation: CASSYGQTAGAFF. The whole variable domain, remainder taken from reference TRBV7-2 and TRBJ1-1, is GAGVSQSPSNKVTEKGKDVELRCDPISGHTALYWYRQSLGQGLEFLIYFQGNSAPDKSGLPSDRFSAERTGGSVSTLTIQRTQQEDSAVYLCASSYGQTAGAFFGQGTRLTVV.

The V gene is TRBV5-8, the J gene TRBJ1-5; the D gene is possibly TRBD1 (5 bases). V was pared by 4 bases and J by 5 bases, with 13 bases between. Germline V gene sequence: CDR1 SGHTS, CDR2 YDEGEE. The CDR3 runs 14 residues. In nucleotides, the CDR3 is TGTGCCAGCAGCCCGGGGGAGGGCGATCAGCCCCAGCATTTT. Protein sequence: CASSPGEGDQPQHF. The full variable domain, completed using reference TRBV5-8 and TRBJ1-5, is EAGVTQSPTHLIKTRGQQATLRCSPISGHTSVYWYQQALGLGLQFLLWYDEGEERNRGNFPPRFSGRQFPNYSSELNVNALELEDSALYLCASSPGEGDQPQHFGDGTRLSIL.

This chain joins TRBV30 and TRBJ2-7; possible D gene TRBD1, 6 bases. The V and J ends lost 8 bases and 2 bases respectively, with 13 bases between them. The CDR3 length is 12 residues. From germline, CDR1 is GTSNPN and CDR2 SVGIG (reference sequence). The CDR3 region is CASDRQPYEQYF. The CDR3 bases are TGTGCCAGTGACAGGCAACCCTACGAGCAGTACTTC.

The chain couples TRBV5-1 to TRBJ2-7; D perhaps matches TRBD1 (6 bases). Germline V CDR1 and CDR2: SGHRS, YFSETQ. This CDR3 spans 15 amino acids. Trimming cost V 4 bases and J 1 base, with 15 bases left between them. The CDR3 here is CASSRSQGRSYEQYF. The CDR3 DNA follows: TGCGCCAGCAGCCGTTCTCAGGGGAGATCCTACGAGCAGTACTTC.

The V call is TRBV19, the J call TRBJ1-2; D unclear. Per the germline V gene, CDR1 is LNHDA and CDR2 is SQIVND (reference sequence). CDR3 length: 13 amino acids. Between the trimmed V and J ends, which lost 10 bases and 4 bases, there was a span of 16 bases. The CDR3 DNA sequence: TGTGCCATCCGGAAGGTGGGGAGCTATGGCTACACCTTC. Translating it yields CAIRKVGSYGYTF.

The chain uses TRBV18 and TRBJ2-5, with D perhaps matching TRBD2 (5 bases). The V gene's germline CDR1 is KGHSH and CDR2 LQKENI. Deletions cut 3 bases from V and 1 base from J, with 12 bases between. The CDR3 is made up of 15 amino acids. The DNA of the CDR3 is TGTGCCAGCTCACCGAGGGATACGACCCAAGAGACCCAGTACTTC. Translation: CASSPRDTTQETQYF.

This clone has a count of ten or more. The chain is built from TRBV19 and TRBJ1-4; a possible D gene is TRBD1 (5 bases). CDR3 length: 16 amino acids. V was trimmed by 5 bases and J by 5 bases, leaving 18 bases between them. CDR1 and CDR2 (germline): LNHDA, SQIVND (reference sequence). The CDR3 loop reads CASSRQATVGNEKLFF. Written as DNA, the CDR3 is TGTGCCAGTAGTCGGCAAGCGACAGTTGGGAATGAAAAACTGTTTTTT. Full variable domain (rest looked up from reference TRBV19 and TRBJ1-4): DGGITQSPKYLFRKEGQNVTLSCEQNLNHDAMYWYRQDPGQGLRLIYYSQIVNDFQKGDIAEGYSVSREKKESFPLTVTSAQKNPTAFYLCASSRQATVGNEKLFFGSGTQLSVL.

The sample holds a few counts of this clone. The genes are TRBV10-3 and TRBJ1-1; TRBD1 might be the D (6 bases). Trimming pared 6 bases from V and 5 bases from J, leaving 16 bases between. Germline CDR1 reads ENHRY; CDR2 reads SYGVKD. This CDR3 region has 14 residues. The CDR3 region has the DNA TGTGCCATCAGGGAACCAGGGGAGTGGACTGAAGCTTTCTTT. Its translation: CAIREPGEWTEAFF.

The V call is TRBV7-9, the J call TRBJ1-2, with TRBD1 matching 8 bases. J was trimmed by 2 bases and V by 5 bases; bases with no gene match: 4. This CDR3 has 14 amino acids. Germline lookup yields CDR1 SEHNR and CDR2 FQNEAQ (reference sequence). The CDR3 DNA follows: TGTGCCAGCAGCCCGACAGGGGAGAACTATGGCTACACCTTC. It is translated as CASSPTGENYGYTF.

This chain uses TRBV27 with TRBJ1-1; no clear D. The CDR3 extends over 21 amino acids. Germline loops: CDR1 MNHEY, CDR2 SMNVEV (reference sequence). V was shortened by 3 bases and J by 3 bases, with 32 bases between the two germline ends. CDR3 protein: CASSLSPGLVSDRWGDTEAFF. The CDR3 nucleotides are TGTGCCAGCAGTTTGTCACCGGGCCTAGTTTCGGACCGGTGGGGAGACACTGAAGCTTTCTTT.

The CDR3 loop is CASSLIQGFNEQFF. CDR3 bases: TGTGCCAGCAGTTTAATACAGGGCTTCAATGAGCAGTTCTTC. J is TRBJ2-1 and V is TRBV27; D possibly corresponds to TRBD1 (6 bases). Germline CDR1 MNHEY, CDR2 SMNVEV (reference sequence). V was cut by 2 bases and J by 6 bases, with 11 bases left in between. This CDR3 has 14 residues.

This sequence joins TRBV5-1 and TRBJ2-2; 10 nucleotides align to TRBD2. The CDR3 sequence is 17 residues long. The junction had 14 bases not matched to a gene; V was cut back by 4 bases and J by 8 bases. The germline CDR1 and CDR2 sequences are SGHRS and YFSETQ. CDR3 sequence: CASSPLLLAGAGGELFF. For the CDR3, the DNA is TGCGCCAGCAGCCCCCTCTTGCTAGCGGGGGCCGGGGGGGAGCTGTTTTTT.

The V gene is TRBV5-1, the J gene TRBJ2-2, with TRBD2 identical over 10 bases. The ends lost 5 bases at V and 4 bases at J; junction bases unmatched: 8. The CDR3 runs 16 residues. The germline V gene has CDR1 SGHRS and CDR2 YFSETQ. The CDR3 region is CASSEGTSAGTGELFF. CDR3 DNA: TGCGCCAGCAGTGAGGGGACTAGCGCGGGCACCGGGGAGCTGTTTTTT. Drawing the rest from reference TRBV5-1 and TRBJ2-2, the complete variable domain is KAGVTQTPRYLIKTRGQQVTLSCSPISGHRSVSWYQQTPGQGLQFLFEYFSETQRNKGNFPGRFSGRQFSNSRSEMNVSTLELGDSALYLCASSEGTSAGTGELFFGEGSRLTVL.

The chain couples TRBV9 to TRBJ2-3; TRBD2 matches 10 bases. Germline V gene sequence: CDR1 SGDLS, CDR2 YYNGEE. With 4 bases clipped from V and 6 bases from J, the junction kept 14 bases outside the gene matches. CDR3 size: 17 residues. The CDR3 reads CASSRSVSGRPGDTQYF. DNA for the CDR3: TGTGCCAGCAGCCGGTCCGTTAGCGGGAGGCCTGGGGATACGCAGTATTTT. Looking up the rest from reference TRBV9 and TRBJ2-3 gives the full variable domain: DSGVTQTPKHLITATGQRVTLRCSPRSGDLSVYWYQQSLDQGLQFLIQYYNGEERAKGNILERFSAQQFPDLHSELNLSSLELGDSALYFCASSRSVSGRPGDTQYFGPGTRLTVL.

This clone was seen a single time. V is TRBV29-1 and J is TRBJ2-7, with D unclear. CDR1 and CDR2 from the germline V gene are SQVTM and ANQGSEA. This CDR3 is built from 13 residues. V gave up 3 bases and J gave up 6 bases, with 15 bases separating them. The CDR3 is CSVERSEEREQYF. As DNA, the CDR3 is TGCAGCGTTGAGAGGTCCGAGGAACGCGAGCAGTACTTC.

This clone occurred a few times. This chain connects TRBV4-1 to TRBJ1-2, with TRBD1 identical over 7 bases. V shed 0 bases, J shed 2 bases, and the junction held 3 bases outside the gene matches. The length of the CDR3 is 15 residues. Germline V gene lookup returns CDR1 MGHRA and CDR2 YSYEKL. The CDR3: CASSQEWTGNYGYTF. The CDR3 coding sequence is TGCGCCAGCAGCCAAGAGTGGACAGGAAACTATGGCTACACCTTC.

The rearrangement uses TRBV19 and TRBJ2-1; 9 nucleotides align to TRBD2. V trimming: 3 bases; J trimming: 4 bases; junction bases outside the gene matches: 4. Germline V gene sequence: CDR1 LNHDA, CDR2 SQIVND (reference sequence). CDR3 length: 15 residues. Here the CDR3 reads CASSISSGAYNEQFF. The CDR3 coding sequence is TGTGCCAGTAGTATCTCTAGCGGGGCATACAATGAGCAGTTCTTC.

The DNA of the CDR3 is TGTGCCAGCAGTTTCCCCGACAGGAACTATGGCTACACCTTC. Residues: CASSFPDRNYGYTF. This chain joins TRBV28 and TRBJ1-2; D is possibly TRBD1 (6 bases). Germline CDR1 and CDR2: MDHEN and SYDVKM. Between the trimmed V and J ends, which lost 3 bases and 2 bases, there was a span of 10 bases. The CDR3 loop spans 14 amino acids.

This rearrangement joins TRBV7-8 to TRBJ2-1; D may be TRBD2 (6 bases). V lost 5 bases, J lost 0 bases, and 14 bases lay in between. The germline V gene has CDR1 SGHVS and CDR2 FQNEAQ. This CDR3 spans 16 amino acids. The CDR3 region has the DNA TGTGCCAGCAGCCCCCCGTGGGACTCCTCCTACAATGAGCAGTTCTTC. Translating gives CASSPPWDSSYNEQFF.